This T cell receptor (beta chain) was recovered during a study of shared clonotypes between healthy human individuals. Produced via immunoSEQ multiplex PCR; TCRdb's table is partial and in-frame only. This sample carries under 200,000 clones, around 93% of them seen once, and the ten largest clones take around 0.072%. CDR3 size: 16 residues. V trimming: 6 bases; J trimming: 2 bases; junction bases outside the gene matches: 12. Looked up from germline, CDR1 is MDHEN and CDR2 is SYDVKM. Sequencing used naive CD4+ T cells sorted from blood. Subset here: CD45RA+ positively selected. This rearrangement joins TRBV28 to TRBJ1-2; the match to TRBD1 covers 7 bases. This receptor was taken from a woman aged 25-40 years in good health. The CDR3 loop is CASSLGGRPPNYGYTF. CDR3 coding DNA: TGTGCCAGCAGCTTAGGGGGCAGGCCCCCGAACTATGGCTACACCTTC.